The present T cell receptor beta chain was sequenced within a study of CD8+ T cells in alopecia areata. This clone was detected only a few times. It was cDNA, reverse transcribed from extracted RNA, that served as the sequencing template. Produced via immunoSEQ multiplex PCR; TCRdb's table is partial and in-frame only. The sample includes about 150,000 clones, nearly 55% seen only once; the top ten take 15% to 20%. Treatment meaning: oral pan-JAK inhibitor, 5-10 mg twice daily. This CDR3 is built from 13 residues. With V trimmed by 1 base and J by 6 bases, 0 bases remained unmatched. Per germline, CDR1 SEHNR and CDR2 FQNEAQ (reference sequence).

The TCR sequence derives from a human donor with alopecia areata. This specimen consisted of CD8+ T cells sorted from blood, obtained at week 4, from a patient treated with tofacitinib. J is TRBJ1-1 and V is TRBV7-9, with TRBD1 identical over 9 bases. The CDR3 DNA reads as TGTGCCAGCAGCTTAGGGACAGGGGCTGAAGCTTTCTTT. Translation gives CASSLGTGAEAFF.